Sequencing of this TCR beta chain was carried out in a study of cytomegalovirus exposure and HLA in healthy donors. Study-level information: Earlier results showed roughly 120 million unique TCR beta sequences derived from approximately 180 million T cells. Whole-study results and caveats: Rare TCR sequences dominated, though some public TCRs recurred in many donors.

Turning to this clone: Its antigen is as yet unknown.

This CDR3 has 15 amino acids. Germline V gene lookup returns CDR1 MNHNS and CDR2 SASEGT. J lost 4 bases, V lost 1 base, and 3 bases had no gene match. The primer mix had 60 Vbeta and 13 Jbeta primers. In the study's own analysis: About 9.9 million of the about 80 million unique TCR beta chains counted in a later analysis were shared. Data came from immunoSEQ multiplex PCR; TCRdb stores just in-frame clones and leaves some out. V and J calls and clone size are as listed in that table; D and trimming were resolved from the DNA. Among about 140,000 clones listed, 82% were seen once. The material sequenced was PBMCs. This clonotype originated in a male donor in good health and CMV-seronegative. The chain recombines TRBV6-1 with TRBJ2-3; 9 bases are shared with TRBD2. The CDR3 DNA reads TGTGCCAGCAGTGAAGTTAGCGGGAGTGCAGATACGCAGTATTTT. Protein sequence: CASSEVSGSADTQYF.